Included here is one T cell receptor beta chain sequence, with context. No antigen is known for it. Losses at the gene ends were 3 bases for V and 0 bases for J; bases not matched to a gene: 1. Germline V gives CDR1 SNHLY, CDR2 FYNNEI. This CDR3 has 15 residues. Individual cDNA molecules received unique molecular identifiers. TCRdb used MiXCR to reprocess the 5' RACE reads, holding one entry per CDR3 protein. The sample gives 98,000 or so distinct CDR3 sequences, around 12% of which show up once; around 4.8% is in the top ten. This specimen belongs to a study of early T cells in non-severe SARS-CoV-2 infection. Study overall: Alpha and beta chains were unpaired, from unsorted whole-blood bulk RNA.

General observations from the study: Matches to VDJdb favored anti-spike CD8 responses and missed private and CD4 specificities.

The sequenced sample was whole blood, obtained at baseline. The chain carries TRBV2 and TRBJ2-7; TRBD2 matches at 11 bases. This sequence originates from an adult who was a healthcare worker with PCR-confirmed SARS-CoV-2 infection or an uninfected control (not recorded which). This CDR3 is CASSEGLADSYEQYF. The CDR3 nucleotides read TGTGCCAGCAGTGAGGGACTAGCGGACTCCTACGAGCAGTACTTC.